The 8 T cell receptor beta chains presented below share a single source sample, sequenced in a study of T cells after yellow fever vaccination. TCRdb re-analysed the 5' RACE reads in MiXCR, keeping a single row per CDR3 protein. The table includes some 320,000 distinct CDR3 sequences, over 4% detected once. The source was PBMCs, collected 5 days after the yellow fever booster vaccination. The receptors come from a man younger than 35 who received the YFV17D yellow fever vaccine.

This clonotype came up many times. This rearrangement joins TRBV20-1 to TRBJ2-3; TRBD1 might be the D (6 bases). The CDR3 is 13 residues long. V was clipped by 6 bases and J by 1 base, with 11 bases between them. CDR1 and CDR2 from the germline V gene are DFQATT and SNEGSKA (reference sequence). CDR3 sequence reads: CSAAPGGTDTQYF. CDR3 nucleotides: TGCAGTGCCGCCCCAGGGGGCACAGATACGCAGTATTTT.

This clonotype was recorded a few times. This chain joins TRBV4-2 and TRBJ2-3; 9 bases agree with TRBD1. The J segment lost 4 bases and the V segment lost 4 bases, leaving 18 bases of the junction unmatched. Germline V gene lookup returns CDR1 LGHNA and CDR2 YNFKEQ. CDR3 length: 19 amino acids. CDR3 amino acids: CASSRQTWTGEGTADTQYF. CDR3 nucleotides: TGTGCCAGCAGCCGCCAGACCTGGACAGGGGAGGGCACCGCAGATACGCAGTATTTT.

This chain joins TRBV14 and TRBJ2-5; TRBD1 might be the D (6 bases). Germline V gene lookup returns CDR1 SGHDN and CDR2 FVKESK. The CDR3 is 18 residues long. The V end was cut by 1 base, the J end by 3 bases, with 21 bases between. Here the CDR3 reads CASSQVGGHAVWEETQYF. The CDR3 DNA reads as TGTGCCAGCAGCCAAGTTGGGGGCCACGCAGTATGGGAAGAGACCCAGTACTTC.

This chain uses TRBV7-9 with TRBJ2-5, with D perhaps TRBD1 (6 bases). CDR1 is SEHNR, CDR2 FQNEAQ, per germline (reference sequence). There are 17 residues in the CDR3. V was pared by 2 bases and J by 0 bases, with 16 bases between. The CDR3 region is CASSLIVTGYNQETQYF. As DNA, the CDR3 is TGTGCCAGCAGCTTAATTGTGACAGGTTACAACCAAGAGACCCAGTACTTC.

This clonotype was seen many times. This rearrangement joins TRBV7-2 to TRBJ2-3; 12 nucleotides align to TRBD2. V trimming: 5 bases; J trimming: 4 bases; junction bases outside the gene matches: 7. CDR1 SGHTA and CDR2 FQGNSA come from the germline V gene. The CDR3 is made up of 16 amino acids. This CDR3 is CASSRTSSGGADTQYF. CDR3 bases: TGTGCCAGCAGCCGGACCTCTAGCGGGGGGGCAGATACGCAGTATTTT.

This clonotype was counted a few times. V is TRBV29-1 and J is TRBJ1-2, with D perhaps TRBD1 (5 bases). Germline V gives CDR1 SQVTM, CDR2 ANQGSEA. The CDR3 loop spans 13 amino acids. This CDR3 reads CSSQLGVSDGYTF. The CDR3 nucleotides read TGCAGTTCCCAGCTAGGGGTCAGCGATGGCTACACCTTC. Based on the CDR3 plus reference TRBV29-1 and TRBJ1-2, the full variable domain is SAVISQKPSRDICQRGTSLTIQCQVDSQVTMMFWYRQQPGQSLTLIATANQGSEATYESGFVIDKFPISRPNLTFSTLTVSNMSPEDSSIYLCSSQLGVSDGYTFGSGTRLTVV.

The CDR3 spells CASSYSGELAGYNEQFF. DNA of the CDR3: TGTGCCAGCAGTTACTCGGGGGAGCTAGCGGGGTACAATGAGCAGTTCTTC. The gene calls are TRBV6-2 or TRBV6-3 and TRBJ2-1; 9 positions agree with TRBD2. CDR3 length: 17 residues. Germline-derived CDR1 and CDR2 are MNHEY and SVGEGT. The V and J ends lost 0 bases and 4 bases, in that order; junction bases with no gene match: 7.

The CDR3 nucleotides read TGCGCCAGCAGCTTGGCCGTTCAGGGACAGGGAGTTTCACCCCTCCACTTT. It specifies CASSLAVQGQGVSPLHF. The J gene is TRBJ1-6, the V gene TRBV5-1; 9 positions match TRBD1. J was trimmed by 9 bases and V by 0 bases; bases with no gene match: 10. The CDR3 sequence is 17 residues long. Germline CDR1 and CDR2: SGHRS and YFSETQ.